Reported below is one T cell receptor beta chain. Its matching antigen is unknown. This entry is derived from a study of metastatic and nonmetastatic thyroid tumors. Across the study: Peripheral blood and tumor or nodule samples from malignant and benign thyroid patients were compared. Study outcomes and limitations: Malignant tumors reportedly showed significantly higher TCR beta diversity than benign nodules in both blood and tumor.

There are 15 residues in the CDR3. Germline V gene data show CDR1 as MRHNA and CDR2 as SNTAGT. With 6 bases removed from V and 0 bases from J, the gap between germline ends came to 13 bases. In the authors' workflow: A papillary thyroid cancer distant-metastasis classifier was built from CDR3 differences across clinicopathological groups. TCRdb re-called the PCR reads with MiXCR. These V and J calls are TCRdb output, not the study's own analysis. Altogether about 3,400 clones are present, over 30% being singletons, with the ten largest covering roughly 29%. Before thyroid surgery, none of the patients had received any treatment.

The V gene is TRBV6-4, the J gene TRBJ2-3, with D possibly being TRBD1 (5 bases). Sequenced input: adjacent normal tissue. The receptor's source is a male donor with papillary thyroid cancer or a benign thyroid nodule (not recorded which). Some clones in this sample may be carry-over from other donors' samples. CDR3 residues: CASSKTATSTDTQYF. The CDR3 region has the DNA TGTGCCAGCAGCAAGACAGCTACTAGCACAGATACGCAGTATTTT.